This TCR beta chain was recovered during a study of blood T cells in healthy people across ages. This clonotype was seen only a few times. The sample, roughly 9.1 milliliters of peripheral blood, was drawn from each donor. This CDR3 has 13 amino acids. Germline V gene sequence: CDR1 PRHDT, CDR2 FYEKMQ (reference sequence). V lost 2 bases and J lost 1, with 3 bases in between. Alongside a J-beta primer mix, a sample-barcoded 5' primer served in a second PCR lasting roughly 6 to 12 cycles. Each cDNA molecule, via a template-switch adaptor with 12 random nucleotides, was tagged. In TCRdb, the 5' RACE reads were re-called with MiXCR into one record per CDR3 protein. The table records about 1.8 million distinct CDR3 sequences, around half of them present only once.

The sequencing input was blood. The chain joins TRBV13 to TRBJ2-4, with D hard to call. The clonotype comes from a woman in her forties in good health. Here the CDR3 DNA reads TGTGCCAGCAGCTTACAGGCCAAAAACATTCAGTACTTC. Protein: CASSLQAKNIQYF.